Each of the 5 T cell receptor beta chains below was sequenced from the same sample in a study of Ad26.COV2.S vaccination and SARS-CoV-2 variants. Treatment specified: roughly 18 received Ad26.COV2.S at low or high dose, single or two shots; about 5 received placebo; per-sample allocation not given. Specimen acquisition occurred on day 63 following the initial vaccine or placebo injection. Profiling relied on immunoSEQ multiplex PCR, and the TCRdb table lists in-frame clones only, not all of them. The data show 250,000 to 300,000 clones, approximately 87% seen once. The sequenced sample was peripheral blood, obtained in a trial of Ad26.COV2.S vaccine versus placebo. The receptors originated from a person aged 18-65 years who received the Ad26.COV2.S COVID-19 vaccine or a placebo.

The chain uses TRBV28 and TRBJ2-1; 11 bases are a match to TRBD2. Germline CDR1 reads MDHEN; CDR2 reads SYDVKM. This CDR3 has 15 amino acids. J gave up 5 bases and V 6 bases, and 6 bases lay outside the gene matches. The DNA for the CDR3 is TGTGCCAGCAGCTTCCTAGCGGGAGGCGACAATGAGCAGTTCTTC. This translates into CASSFLAGGDNEQFF.

V gene TRBV7-8 combines with J gene TRBJ2-3; 9 positions agree with TRBD2. The CDR3 is 15 amino acids. Germline V CDR1 and CDR2: SGHVS, FQNEAQ. The V segment lost 6 bases and the J segment 0 bases; nucleotides outside the gene matches: 4. CDR3 region: CASSLAGLSTDTQYF. CDR3 nucleotides: TGTGCCAGCAGTCTAGCGGGGCTGAGCACAGATACGCAGTATTTT.

V is TRBV7-3 and J is TRBJ1-3; D may be TRBD1 (6 bases). The CDR3 has 19 amino acids. Germline CDR1 and CDR2: SGHTA and FQGTGA. V gave up 4 bases and J gave up 0 bases, with 22 bases separating them. CDR3 in amino acids: CASSCDGTPVPVSGNTIYF. The CDR3 DNA reads as TGTGCCAGCAGCTGCGACGGGACACCAGTCCCGGTCTCTGGAAACACCATATATTTT.

The chain employs TRBV5-1 and TRBJ2-5; no reliable D call. CDR1 is SGHRS, CDR2 YFSETQ, per germline. The CDR3 loop spans 17 amino acids. Trimming cost V 5 bases and J 7 bases, with 27 bases left between them. CDR3 bases: TGCGCCAGCAGTGACCGACTCTTGGAGCTCTCATGGGGGACCCAGTACTTC. Its translation is CASSDRLLELSWGTQYF. Using reference TRBV5-1 and TRBJ2-5 for the parts outside the CDR3, the full variable domain is KAGVTQTPRYLIKTRGQQVTLSCSPISGHRSVSWYQQTPGQGLQFLFEYFSETQRNKGNFPGRFSGRQFSNSRSEMNVSTLELGDSALYLCASSDRLLELSWGTQYFGPGTRLLVL.

The rearrangement joins TRBV28 to TRBJ1-2; 7 bases are a match to TRBD1. This CDR3 is 13 amino acids long. CDR1 is MDHEN, CDR2 SYDVKM, per germline. Trimming removed 10 bases from V and 2 bases from J; junction bases left unmatched: 7. The CDR3 nucleotides are TGTGCCACCTCGACAGGGACAAACTATGGCTACACCTTC. It specifies CATSTGTNYGYTF.